The subject of this entry is one T cell receptor (beta chain). Method: immunoSEQ multiplex PCR; TCRdb's copy keeps in-frame clones and lacks some. Seen here are over 65,000 clones, 95% to 98% observed once, and the top ten hold around 0.16%. V was clipped by 5 bases and J by 5 bases, with 12 bases between them. There are 13 residues in the CDR3. Germline CDR1 is SEHNR and CDR2 is FQNEAQ (reference sequence). These data originate in a study of technical replicates of blood from four donors. This chain links TRBV7-9 with TRBJ1-2, with D perhaps TRBD1 (5 bases). The TCR sequence derives from a human donor in good health. Source material: T cells isolated from PBMCs. The CDR3, as DNA: TGTGCCAGCAGCGCGGAGGGACTTTATGGCTACACCTTC. This encodes CASSAEGLYGYTF.